The rows below give T cell receptor beta chains drawn from one sample of a study of blood T cells in healthy people across ages. TCRdb re-called the 5' RACE reads through MiXCR, storing one row per CDR3 protein. This repertoire shows approximately 850,000 distinct CDR3 sequences, 58% found once; its top ten account for over 20%. Specimen: blood. These receptors were collected from a man aged 25-45 years in good health. Both conserved end residues are part of each CDR3. The order of the fields is V gene, clone size, J gene, D gene, CDR3 protein, CDR3 DNA. A D gene is named only where the DNA matches it firmly. Only part of the rows carry a size: once, few, many, or a class if the clone is expanded.

V gene: TRBV6-5
clone size: NA
J gene: TRBJ1-1
D gene: NA
CDR3 protein: CASSHGQDEATEAFF
CDR3 DNA: TGTGCCAGCAGCCACGGGCAGGACGAGGCCACTGAAGCTTTCTTT

V gene: TRBV3-1
clone size: NA
J gene: TRBJ2-7
D gene: NA
CDR3 protein: CASSQGGRGSYEQYF
CDR3 DNA: TGTGCCAGCAGCCAAGGCGGGCGGGGATCCTACGAGCAGTACTTC

V gene: TRBV20-1
clone size: few
J gene: TRBJ1-4
D gene: NA
CDR3 protein: CSATSGATNEKLFF
CDR3 DNA: TGCAGTGCTACTTCGGGAGCAACTAATGAAAAACTGTTTTTT

V gene: TRBV7-2
clone size: NA
J gene: TRBJ1-2
D gene: NA
CDR3 protein: CASSFAALANYGYTF
CDR3 DNA: TGTGCCAGCAGCTTTGCGGCCTTGGCTAACTATGGCTACACCTTC

V gene: TRBV5-1
clone size: NA
J gene: TRBJ1-2
D gene: NA
CDR3 protein: CASSQGRVEGYGYTF
CDR3 DNA: TGCGCCAGCAGCCAAGGGAGGGTGGAAGGCTATGGCTACACCTTC

V gene: TRBV29-1
clone size: NA
J gene: TRBJ2-7
D gene: NA
CDR3 protein: CSAENRRTSYEQYF
CDR3 DNA: TGCAGCGCGGAAAACAGGAGGACCTCCTACGAGCAGTACTTC

V gene: TRBV21-1
clone size: NA
J gene: TRBJ1-2
D gene: NA
CDR3 protein: CASRRNWVTNYGYTF
CDR3 DNA: TGTGCCAGCAGGAGAAATTGGGTCACTAACTATGGCTACACCTTC

V gene: TRBV7-2
clone size: NA
J gene: TRBJ1-4
D gene: NA
CDR3 protein: CASSLQASTNEKLFF
CDR3 DNA: TGTGCCAGCAGCTTGCAAGCATCAACTAATGAAAAACTGTTTTTT

V gene: TRBV5-6
clone size: NA
J gene: TRBJ2-1
D gene: NA
CDR3 protein: CASSWDNEQFF
CDR3 DNA: TGTGCCAGCAGCTGGGACAATGAGCAGTTCTTC

V gene: TRBV11-2
clone size: NA
J gene: TRBJ2-5
D gene: NA
CDR3 protein: CASSLAVWQETQYF
CDR3 DNA: TGTGCCAGCAGCTTAGCGGTCTGGCAAGAGACCCAGTACTTC

V gene: TRBV4-2
clone size: many
J gene: TRBJ2-7
D gene: NA
CDR3 protein: CASSQDLSVGGKDEQYF
CDR3 DNA: TGTGCCAGCAGCCAAGATCTCTCCGTGGGTGGGAAAGACGAGCAGTACTTC